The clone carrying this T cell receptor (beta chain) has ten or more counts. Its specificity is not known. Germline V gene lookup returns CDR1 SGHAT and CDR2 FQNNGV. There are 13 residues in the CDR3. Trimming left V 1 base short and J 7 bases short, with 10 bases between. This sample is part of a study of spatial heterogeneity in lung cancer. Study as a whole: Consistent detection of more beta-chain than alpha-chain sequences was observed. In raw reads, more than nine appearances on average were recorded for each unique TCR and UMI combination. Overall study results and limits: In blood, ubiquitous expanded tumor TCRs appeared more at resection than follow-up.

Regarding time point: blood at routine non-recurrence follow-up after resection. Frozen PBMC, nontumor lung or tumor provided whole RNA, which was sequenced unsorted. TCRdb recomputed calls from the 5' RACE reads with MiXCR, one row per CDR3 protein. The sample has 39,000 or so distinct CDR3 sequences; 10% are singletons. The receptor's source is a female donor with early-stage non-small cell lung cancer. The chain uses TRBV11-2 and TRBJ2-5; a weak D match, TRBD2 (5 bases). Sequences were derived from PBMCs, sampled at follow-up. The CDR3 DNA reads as TGTGCCAGCAGCTTAGGACGGGAAGGGACCCAGTACTTC. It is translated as CASSLGREGTQYF.